The 6 T cell receptor beta chains listed next were all sequenced from one sample in a study of HIV-infected patients and healthy controls. All unsorted peripheral T cells were captured because whole blood was used without fractionation. Alpha and beta constant-region primers primed reverse transcription of about 0.5 ug RNA. Alpha and beta chain libraries were made separately by chain-specific third strand synthesis with multiplexing indices. A single record per CDR3 protein comes from TCRdb applying MiXCR to the 5' RACE reads. Of approximately 11,000 distinct CDR3 sequences listed, 5% to 6.5% are singletons. Sequencing used blood. The receptor source for this set is an adult in good health.

This clonotype turned up a few times. The V gene is TRBV12-3 or TRBV12-4, the J gene TRBJ1-2; D gene unclear. V dropped 6 bases and J dropped 2 bases, with 10 bases sitting between them. There are 13 residues in the CDR3. The DNA for the CDR3 is TGTGCCAGCAGCCCGGGGAGGAACTATGGCTACACCTTC. Protein: CASSPGRNYGYTF.

This rearrangement joins TRBV10-3 to TRBJ1-1; 8 bases match TRBD1. Germline V CDR1 and CDR2: ENHRY, SYGVKD. The junction had 18 bases not matched to a gene; V was cut back by 6 bases and J by 6 bases. The CDR3 length is 17 residues. The CDR3 sequence: CAIRSQGARTQIAEAFF. The CDR3 DNA is TGTGCCATCAGATCCCAGGGGGCGCGTACTCAGATCGCTGAAGCTTTCTTT.

This clonotype has only a few counts. The chain recombines TRBV7-2 with TRBJ2-6, with TRBD1 as a possible D gene (5 bases). The CDR3 has 18 amino acids. Trimming left V 1 base short and J 0 bases short, with 13 bases between. CDR1 and CDR2 (germline): SGHTA, FQGNSA. The CDR3 sequence: CASSLVSGSSSGANVLTF. The CDR3 DNA is TGTGCCAGCAGCTTAGTGTCAGGGTCTAGCTCTGGGGCCAACGTCCTGACTTTC.

This clonotype was seen ten or more times. The DNA for the CDR3 is TGTGCCAGCAGCTTAGGATCCGGGACAGACGATAATTCACCCCTCCACTTT. Its translation: CASSLGSGTDDNSPLHF. The chain recombines TRBV7-6 with TRBJ1-6, with 7 bases identical to TRBD1. The germline gives CDR1 SGHVS, CDR2 FNYEAQ. The ends lost 1 base at V and 5 bases at J; junction bases unmatched: 8. This CDR3 contains 17 residues.

This clonotype was recorded at least ten times. The J gene is TRBJ1-1, the V gene TRBV6-1; the D is unclear. Germline-derived CDR1 and CDR2 are MNHNS and SASEGT. The length of the CDR3 is 13 residues. The V end was cut by 3 bases, the J end by 8 bases, with 13 bases between. As DNA, the CDR3 is TGTGCCAGCAGTGAGTGGCCAGAAGCAGAAGCTTTCTTT. Translated: CASSEWPEAEAFF.

This clonotype was counted a few times. The chain combines TRBV6-5 with TRBJ2-7, with D unclear. This CDR3 region has 14 residues. Germline V lookup: CDR1 MNHEY, CDR2 SVGAGI. The V end was cut by 0 bases, the J end by 3 bases, with 9 bases between. DNA for the CDR3: TGTGCCAGCAGTTACTCGTTCAGGAGCTACGAGCAGTACTTC. It yields the protein CASSYSFRSYEQYF.